This entry concerns a single T cell receptor (beta chain). The CDR3 consists of 15 residues. Between the trimmed V and J ends, which lost 6 bases and 4 bases, there was a span of 16 bases. Looked up from germline, CDR1 is SNHLY and CDR2 is FYNNEI. Clones were read by immunoSEQ multiplex PCR, and TCRdb kept only the in-frame ones, dropping some. The sample has 180,000 or so clones, around 80% seen once. This record comes from a study of cytomegalovirus exposure and HLA in healthy donors. The clonotype was recovered from a woman aged 25-40 years in good health and CMV-seropositive. Sequencing input: PBMCs. The chain carries TRBV2 and TRBJ2-1; tentatively, D is TRBD2 (5 bases). CDR3 DNA sequence: TGTGCCAGCAGGGGCCACGGACTTCCATACAATGAGCAGTTCTTC. Its translation is CASRGHGLPYNEQFF.